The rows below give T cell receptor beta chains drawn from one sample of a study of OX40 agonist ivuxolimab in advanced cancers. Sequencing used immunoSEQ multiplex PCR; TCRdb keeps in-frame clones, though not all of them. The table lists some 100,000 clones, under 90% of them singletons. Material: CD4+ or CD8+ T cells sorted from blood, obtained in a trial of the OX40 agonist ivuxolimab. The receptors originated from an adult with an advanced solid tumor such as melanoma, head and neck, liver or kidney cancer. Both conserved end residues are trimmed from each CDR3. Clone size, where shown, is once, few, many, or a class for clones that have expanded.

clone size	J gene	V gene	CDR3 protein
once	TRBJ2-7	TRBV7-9	ASSLAVGSYEQY
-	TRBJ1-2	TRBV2	ASRSGAEGGYT
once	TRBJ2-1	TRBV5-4	ASSLVSGGGNEQF
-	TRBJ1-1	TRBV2	ASRPRGGSNTEAF
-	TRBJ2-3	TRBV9	ASSVDTGPNTDTQY
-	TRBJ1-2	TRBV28	ASSRGQGRNYGYT
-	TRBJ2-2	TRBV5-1	ASSPGQDTGELF
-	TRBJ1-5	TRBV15	ATSRDQGAQPQH
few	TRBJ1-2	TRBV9	ASSPIQLLRGNYGYT
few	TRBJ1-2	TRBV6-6	ASSMDRLSSYGYT
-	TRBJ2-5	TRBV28	ASSVGTERETQY
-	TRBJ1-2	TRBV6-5	ASSLDSNYGYT
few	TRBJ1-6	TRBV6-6	ASRIQSSYNSPLH
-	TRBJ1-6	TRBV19	ASRQGGNSPLH
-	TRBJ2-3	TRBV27	ASSFSGGRTDTQY
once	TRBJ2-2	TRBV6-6	ASSHTSGFGELF
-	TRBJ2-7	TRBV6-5	ASSPGGLGEQY
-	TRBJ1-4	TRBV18	ASSPLRTGTGVGEKLF
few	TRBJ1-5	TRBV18	ASSPPGDQPQH
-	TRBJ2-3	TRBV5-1	ASSLATASSTDTQY
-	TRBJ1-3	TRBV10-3	AIKDSGNTIY
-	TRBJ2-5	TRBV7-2	ASRRVVQETQY
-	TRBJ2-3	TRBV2	ASSESSGGPSDTQY
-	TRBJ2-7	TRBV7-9	ASSFSFGSGEVYEQY
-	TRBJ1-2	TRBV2	ADGRSYYGYT
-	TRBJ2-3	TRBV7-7	ASSLGLDAVDTQY
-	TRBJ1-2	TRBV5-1	ASSFRVGGGYT
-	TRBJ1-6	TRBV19	ASSHRDSLGVSPLH
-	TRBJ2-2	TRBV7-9	ASTLAGAGELF
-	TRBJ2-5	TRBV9	ASSLGTFQETQY
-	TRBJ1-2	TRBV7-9	ASSLSPESNGYT
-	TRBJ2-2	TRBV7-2	ASSLNGPGDTGELF
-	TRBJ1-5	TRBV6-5	ASSKTGNQPQH
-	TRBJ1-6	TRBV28	ASSSTGTHLGSLH
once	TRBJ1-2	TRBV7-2	ASSLAAYGYT
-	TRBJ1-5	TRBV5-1	ASSFTGDSNQPQH
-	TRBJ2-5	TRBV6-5	ASSYYSGGPQETQY
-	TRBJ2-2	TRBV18	ASSPRRQGAATGELF
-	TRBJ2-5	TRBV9	ASSVDPDREGETQY
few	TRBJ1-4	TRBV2	ASAEQDGKLF